A single sample is the source of the 7 T cell receptor beta chains below, sequenced in a study of control samples from healthy donors and cancer patients. The table came from immunoSEQ multiplex PCR; TCRdb's copy has only in-frame clones and leaves some out. Of 150,000 to 200,000 clones detected, approximately 94% appear once; the ten largest clones hold about 15%. Sequenced input: PBMCs. These receptors all stem from a man aged 60-69 years with colorectal cancer.

The chain joins TRBV3-1 (or the pseudogene TRBV3-2) to TRBJ1-6; no clear D gene. Deletions cut 1 base from V and 6 bases from J, with 16 bases between. Germline V gene lookup returns CDR1 LGHDT and CDR2 YNNKEL (reference sequence). CDR3 length equals 17 residues. CDR3 DNA sequence: TGTGCCAGCAGCCAAGCCCTCCTCTCCGGCTCTAATTCACCCCTCCACTTT. Translation: CASSQALLSGSNSPLHF.

The chain uses TRBV7-9 and TRBJ2-1, with D possibly being TRBD2 (6 bases). The CDR3 is made up of 13 amino acids. CDR1 is SEHNR and CDR2 is FQNEAQ in the germline V gene (reference sequence). Between the trimmed V and J ends, which lost 1 base and 7 bases, there was a span of 8 bases. The CDR3 protein is CASSLDSGNEQFF. CDR3 coding DNA: TGTGCCAGCAGCTTAGACAGCGGGAATGAGCAGTTCTTC.

The V gene is TRBV7-8, the J gene TRBJ1-2; tentatively, D is TRBD1 (5 bases). CDR1 is SGHVS and CDR2 is FQNEAQ in the germline V gene. Trimming stripped 5 bases from V and 5 bases from J, with 15 bases between. The CDR3 is 14 amino acids. CDR3 protein: CASSPRDGSYGYTF. CDR3 DNA sequence: TGTGCCAGCAGCCCACGGGACGGCAGTTATGGCTACACCTTC.

The chain joins TRBV27 to TRBJ1-2, with D maybe TRBD1 (5 bases). V was clipped by 5 bases and J by 6 bases, with 13 bases between them. Germline assignment: CDR1 MNHEY and CDR2 SMNVEV (reference sequence). The CDR3 has 13 residues. This CDR3 reads CASSPGGLDGYTF. The CDR3 bases are TGTGCCAGCAGTCCCGGGGGTCTTGATGGCTACACCTTC.

This clone occurred once. The chain combines TRBV6-1 with TRBJ1-2; a possible D gene is TRBD1 (5 bases). Trimming shortened V by 1 base and J by 13 bases, and 10 bases separated the two germline ends. Germline V gives CDR1 MNHNS, CDR2 SASEGT. CDR3 length: 11 amino acids. The chain's CDR3 is CASSEVGGPTF. The CDR3 DNA follows: TGTGCCAGCAGTGAAGTCGGGGGTCCCACCTTC.

This clone was counted once. J is TRBJ2-7 and V is TRBV28; the match to TRBD1 covers 12 bases. J gave up 7 bases and V 8 bases, and 12 bases lay outside the gene matches. CDR1 and CDR2 (germline): MDHEN, SYDVKM. The CDR3 runs to 15 residues. CDR3 bases: TGTGCCAGCGGGAGACGGGGACAGGGGGCGAAGGAGCAGTACTTC. This translates into CASGRRGQGAKEQYF.

This chain joins TRBV3-1 (or the pseudogene TRBV3-2) and TRBJ1-6, with TRBD1 as a possible D gene (6 bases). Germline V gene data show CDR1 as LGHDT and CDR2 as YNNKEL (reference sequence). The CDR3 spans 13 residues. V dropped 1 base and J dropped 13 bases, with 11 bases sitting between them. CDR3 nucleotide sequence: TGTGCCAGCAGCCAAGGGACAGCTTCTCCCCTCCACTTT. Translated: CASSQGTASPLHF.